This TCR beta chain stems from a study of blood T cell repertoires in COVID-19. Study in general: The analysed material was cDNA or gDNA that came from T cells, B-cell-depleted T cells, or PBMCs.

The length of the CDR3 is 15 residues. Trimming removed 5 bases from V and 9 bases from J, with 17 bases in between. Germline V gene data show CDR1 as SGHTA and CDR2 as FQGNSA. TCRdb's table, derived via immunoSEQ multiplex PCR, lists solely in-frame clones and lacks some. Here the sample spans around 250,000 clones, approximately 88% being singletons. Participant-given clinical history determined each cohort assignment. Within 2 weeks before study entry, exposed participants met a COVID-19 case. The sequencing sample was made of PBMCs or T cells enriched from blood (not recorded which). The chain uses TRBV7-2 and TRBJ1-6; no clear D gene. The TCR comes from a woman between 35 and 50 years old who had been exposed to COVID-19. CDR3 region: CASSPPGGFSSPLHF. The CDR3 coding sequence is TGTGCCAGCAGCCCCCCTGGAGGCTTCAGTTCACCCCTCCACTTT. Combining the CDR3 with reference TRBV7-2 and TRBJ1-6 gives the whole variable domain GAGVSQSPSNKVTEKGKDVELRCDPISGHTALYWYRQSLGQGLEFLIYFQGNSAPDKSGLPSDRFSAERTGGSVSTLTIQRTQQEDSAVYLCASSPPGGFSSPLHFGNGTRLTVT.